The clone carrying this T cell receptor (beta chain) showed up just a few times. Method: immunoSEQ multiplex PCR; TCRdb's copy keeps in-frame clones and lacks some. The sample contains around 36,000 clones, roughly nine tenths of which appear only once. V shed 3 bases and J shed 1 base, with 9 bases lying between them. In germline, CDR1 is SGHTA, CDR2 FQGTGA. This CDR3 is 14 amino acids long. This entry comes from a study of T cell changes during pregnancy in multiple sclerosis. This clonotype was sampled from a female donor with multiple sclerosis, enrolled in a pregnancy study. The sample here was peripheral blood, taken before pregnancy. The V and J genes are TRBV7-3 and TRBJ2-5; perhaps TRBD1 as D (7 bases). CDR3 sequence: CASSFQGGQETQYF. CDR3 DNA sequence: TGTGCCAGCAGCTTCCAGGGGGGCCAAGAGACCCAGTACTTC.